Listed below are T cell receptor beta chains from one sample, sequenced in a study of graft-versus-host responses after intestinal transplantation. The data were produced by immunoSEQ multiplex PCR, yet TCRdb's version contains in-frame clones alone and is incomplete. The sample contains some 66,000 clones, about nine tenths of which appear only once. Material: ileum tissue, obtained roughly 54 weeks after transplant. The receptors come from a human patient who received an intestinal transplant, so some T cells may come from the graft donor. Both conserved end residues are part of each CDR3. D genes are given only for firm matches. Clone size is stated in some rows and not others, as once, few, many or a class when expanded.

>TRBV5-1|TRBJ1-2|.|TRBD1
CASSLAGTGALLNYGYTF
TGCGCCAGCAGCTTGGCAGGGACAGGGGCCCTCTTGAACTATGGCTACACCTTC
>TRBV11-3|TRBJ2-7|.|.
CASSLEGAYEQYF
TGTGCCAGCAGCTTAGAGGGGGCCTACGAGCAGTACTTC
>TRBV5-4|TRBJ2-5|.|TRBD1
CASSPRDRETQYF
TGTGCCAGCAGCCCCCGGGACAGGGAGACCCAGTACTTC
>TRBV15|TRBJ1-1|.|.
CATSREQMNTEAFF
TGTGCCACCAGCAGAGAACAGATGAACACTGAAGCTTTCTTT
>TRBV4-1|TRBJ2-3|.|TRBD2
CASSQDGGGARDTQYF
TGCGCCAGCAGCCAAGATGGCGGGGGGGCCAGAGATACGCAGTATTTT
>TRBV6-1|TRBJ1-2|.|.
CASSEVHGATYGYTF
TGTGCCAGCAGTGAAGTGCATGGAGCTACATATGGCTACACCTTC
>TRBV9|TRBJ1-2|.|.
CASSARALDYGYTF
TGTGCCAGCAGCGCCCGTGCTCTCGACTATGGCTACACCTTC
>TRBV5-1|TRBJ2-3|.|TRBD2
CASSLAGSGRSTDTQYF
TGCGCCAGCAGCTTGGCAGGGAGCGGGAGAAGCACAGATACGCAGTATTTT
>TRBV28|TRBJ1-5|.|.
CASSLMTNQPQHF
TGTGCCAGCAGTTTAATGACCAATCAGCCCCAGCATTTT
>TRBV6-1|TRBJ2-7|once|.
CASTTLSELVYEQYF
TGTGCCAGCACTACGCTGTCTGAATTGGTTTACGAGCAGTACTTC
>TRBV29-1|TRBJ2-1|.|TRBD2
CSVELAGREQFF
TGCAGCGTTGAACTAGCGGGGCGTGAGCAGTTCTTC
>TRBV30|TRBJ2-3|.|TRBD1
CAWSATGGYEDTQYF
TGTGCCTGGAGTGCGACAGGGGGCTATGAGGATACGCAGTATTTT
>TRBV15|TRBJ1-4|few|TRBD1
CATSREAGQGNEKLFF
TGTGCCACCAGCAGAGAGGCAGGACAGGGCAATGAAAAACTGTTTTTT
>TRBV4-1|TRBJ2-7|.|.
CASSQDGDEQYF
TGCGCCAGCAGCCAAGATGGGGACGAGCAGTACTTC
>TRBV29-1|TRBJ2-6|.|.
CSVDDRSSGANVLTF
TGCAGCGTTGATGACAGGAGCTCTGGGGCCAACGTCCTGACTTTC
>TRBV6-1|TRBJ2-7|.|TRBD1
CASSGRTGGPYEQYF
TGTGCCAGCAGTGGCCGGACAGGGGGACCCTACGAGCAGTACTTC
>TRBV28|TRBJ1-4|.|TRBD1
CASSSRGGYGKLFF
TGTGCCAGCAGCTCCAGGGGGGGGTACGGAAAACTGTTTTTT
>TRBV7-2|TRBJ2-3|.|TRBD2
CASSRAAGGVDTQYF
TGTGCCAGCAGCCGAGCGGCGGGGGGCGTAGATACGCAGTATTTT
>TRBV9|TRBJ2-3|.|.
CASSVVGLAGDTQYF
TGTGCCAGCAGCGTAGTTGGGCTCGCCGGAGATACGCAGTATTTT
>TRBV15|TRBJ2-7|.|TRBD2
CATSRPGTSSYEQYF
TGTGCCACCAGCAGGCCGGGGACTAGCTCCTACGAGCAGTACTTC
>TRBV6-6|TRBJ1-4|.|.
CASSYYQGGEKLFF
TGTGCCAGCAGTTACTATCAAGGCGGTGAAAAACTGTTTTTT
>TRBV5-1|TRBJ2-6|.|TRBD1
CASSLRGTVGSGANVLTF
TGCGCCAGCAGCTTGAGGGGGACAGTTGGCTCTGGGGCCAACGTCCTGACTTTC
>TRBV6-5|TRBJ2-7|.|.
CASSYGSYTYEQYF
TGTGCCAGCAGTTATGGCAGTTACACCTACGAGCAGTACTTC
>TRBV5-1|TRBJ2-1|.|.
CASRPDYNEQFF
TGCGCCAGCAGACCGGACTACAATGAGCAGTTCTTC
>TRBV19|TRBJ2-1|.|.
CASSIESSYNEQFF
TGTGCCAGTAGTATAGAGAGCTCCTACAATGAGCAGTTCTTC
>TRBV6-5|TRBJ1-2|.|.
CASSSANRGYGYTF
TGTGCCAGCAGTTCCGCTAATCGGGGCTATGGCTACACCTTC
>TRBV15|TRBJ2-7|.|TRBD2
CATSKGASGIPYEQYF
TGTGCCACCAGCAAGGGGGCTAGCGGGATCCCCTACGAGCAGTACTTC
>TRBV5-4|TRBJ2-7|.|TRBD2
CASSYGLDYEQYF
TGTGCCAGCAGCTATGGACTAGACTACGAGCAGTACTTC
>TRBV13|TRBJ2-2|.|.
CASSLDGRSNTGELFF
TGTGCCAGCAGCTTAGATGGCCGCTCGAACACCGGGGAGCTGTTTTTT
>TRBV11-2|TRBJ2-7|.|.
CASSLEPPRQYF
TGTGCCAGCAGCTTAGAACCACCCAGGCAGTACTTC
>TRBV28|TRBJ2-7|.|TRBD1
CASTRQGSYNEQYF
TGTGCCAGCACCCGACAGGGATCCTACAACGAGCAGTACTTC
>TRBV28|TRBJ1-5|.|TRBD1
CASSNRQGDQPQHF
TGTGCCAGCAGCAACCGACAGGGGGATCAGCCCCAGCATTTT
>TRBV11-2|TRBJ2-5|.|.
CASSGPQGVQETQYF
TGTGCCAGCAGCGGACCACAGGGTGTCCAAGAGACCCAGTACTTC
>TRBV7-8|TRBJ2-1|.|TRBD2
CASSAEGLAGGSYNEQFF
TGTGCCAGCAGCGCGGAAGGGCTAGCGGGAGGGTCCTACAATGAGCAGTTCTTC
>TRBV6-1|TRBJ1-1|.|.
CASTEAFF
TGTGCCAGCACTGAAGCTTTCTTT
>TRBV4-1|TRBJ1-2|.|TRBD1
CASSQEPGQGAAGYTF
TGCGCCAGCAGCCAAGAACCCGGACAGGGGGCTGCGGGCTACACCTTC
>TRBV21-1|TRBJ2-7|.|.
CASSKSGGQVPRSYEQYF
TGTGCCAGCAGCAAAAGCGGGGGACAGGTGCCCAGGAGCTACGAGCAGTACTTC
>TRBV29-1|TRBJ2-7|.|.
CSVEGIAGDYEQYF
TGCAGCGTTGAGGGTATAGCAGGGGACTACGAGCAGTACTTC
>TRBV19|TRBJ1-1|.|TRBD1
CASSIPGQTMNTEAFF
TGTGCCAGTAGTATACCGGGACAGACCATGAACACTGAAGCTTTCTTT
>TRBV5-1|TRBJ1-2|.|.
CASSLGGGNYGYTF
TGCGCCAGCAGCTTGGGTGGGGGGAACTATGGCTACACCTTC
>TRBV18|TRBJ2-7|.|TRBD1
CASSQGQGEWYEQYF
TGTGCCAGCTCACAGGGACAGGGTGAATGGTACGAGCAGTACTTC
>TRBV2|TRBJ2-7|.|.
CASRWGVTYEQYF
TGTGCCAGCAGGTGGGGGGTGACCTACGAGCAGTACTTC
>TRBV6-5|TRBJ2-7|.|TRBD2
CASSYSTLAGGEQYF
TGTGCCAGCAGTTACTCGACGCTAGCGGGGGGCGAGCAGTACTTC
>TRBV6-1|TRBJ1-2|.|.
CASSVTPPPGYTF
TGTGCCAGCAGCGTCACACCCCCCCCCGGCTACACCTTC
>TRBV5-1|TRBJ2-1|once|.
CASSSGTQAYNEQFF
TGCGCCAGCAGCTCCGGGACACAAGCCTACAATGAGCAGTTCTTC
>TRBV4-1|TRBJ1-4|.|.
CASSQSGQSGEKLFF
TGCGCCAGCAGCCAATCTGGACAGAGTGGTGAAAAACTGTTTTTT
>TRBV19|TRBJ1-3|.|.
CASSLWDILTLTSGNTIYF
TGTGCCAGTAGTCTCTGGGACATCCTGACGCTTACTTCTGGAAACACCATATATTTT
>TRBV5-1|TRBJ1-1|.|.
CASSLFDDVAYRENTEAFF
TGCGCCAGCAGCTTGTTCGATGACGTCGCTTACAGGGAGAACACTGAAGCTTTCTTT
>TRBV28|TRBJ2-3|.|.
CASSLPNFGARATDTQYF
TGTGCCAGCAGTTTACCCAATTTCGGAGCGAGGGCCACAGATACGCAGTATTTT
>TRBV13|TRBJ2-7|.|TRBD2
CASSLLSGGTYEQYF
TGTGCCAGCAGCCTACTTTCGGGGGGGACCTACGAGCAGTACTTC
>TRBV25-1|TRBJ2-7|.|.
CASGFWGRGTYEQYF
TGTGCCAGCGGCTTTTGGGGGCGAGGAACCTACGAGCAGTACTTC
>TRBV5-8|TRBJ2-7|.|TRBD1
CATSGLGTGHGYEQYF
TGTGCCACCAGCGGCCTAGGGACAGGTCACGGGTACGAGCAGTACTTC
>TRBV10-3|TRBJ2-3|.|.
CAISILARGWDTQYF
TGTGCCATCAGTATCTTAGCCCGCGGGTGGGATACGCAGTATTTT